This T cell receptor beta chain was observed in a study of blood T cell repertoires in COVID-19. About the study: The samples span acute and convalescent COVID-19 from the United States, Italy and Spain. Sample material is recorded as cDNA or gDNA derived from T cells, B-cell-depleted T cells, or PBMCs.

This CDR3 is 12 amino acids long. V lost 3 bases and J 8 bases, leaving 9 bases between the germline ends. In the study's own analysis: Reference gene primers were amplified, and this amplification served to estimate nucleated cell counts. Libraries were prepared by immunoSEQ multiplex PCR; TCRdb keeps only in-frame clonotypes and omits some of them. Clone size and V and J calls were adopted from that table, with D and trimming inferred from the DNA. This table holds about 100,000 clones, 70% to 90% found once. The clonotype was recovered from a man of 80 years or more with acute or convalescent COVID-19. The chain recombines TRBV12-3 or TRBV12-4 with TRBJ2-3, with a possible D match to TRBD1 (6 bases). Sequencing was done on a sample of peripheral blood. CDR3 region: CASSFLGGTQYF. CDR3 nucleotides: TGTGCCAGCAGTTTTTTAGGGGGTACGCAGTATTTT.